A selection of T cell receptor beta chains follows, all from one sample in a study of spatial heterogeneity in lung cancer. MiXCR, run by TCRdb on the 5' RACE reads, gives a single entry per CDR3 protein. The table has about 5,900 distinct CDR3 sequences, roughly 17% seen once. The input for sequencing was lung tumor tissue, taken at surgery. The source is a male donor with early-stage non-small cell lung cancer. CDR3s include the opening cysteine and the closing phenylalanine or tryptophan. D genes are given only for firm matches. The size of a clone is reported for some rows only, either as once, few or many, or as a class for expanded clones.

CASSLRGSRYNEQFF	TGTGCCAGCAGTTTACGCGGGAGCCGATACAATGAGCAGTTCTTC	TRBV28	TRBJ2-1	medium-sized	TRBD2
CASSSSQVEGGSYNEQFF	TGTGCCAGCAGCTCCAGTCAGGTGGAAGGAGGCTCCTACAATGAGCAGTTCTTC	TRBV7-9	TRBJ2-1	once	.
CASSLAVFGPTGELFF	TGTGCCAGCAGCTTAGCCGTTTTCGGGCCCACCGGGGAGCTGTTTTTT	TRBV7-6	TRBJ2-2	.	.
CASSLGVSRDTQYF	TGTGCCAGCAGTTTGGGGGTCAGTAGGGATACGCAGTATTTT	TRBV27	TRBJ2-3	.	.
CSVGSSIGETQYF	TGCAGCGTGGGATCTAGCATTGGAGAGACCCAGTACTTC	TRBV29-1	TRBJ2-5	many	.
CASRSPGHTQYF	TGTGCCAGCAGGTCCCCCGGGCATACGCAGTATTTT	TRBV28	TRBJ2-3	.	.
CASRMGEDGYTF	TGTGCCAGCAGAATGGGGGAGGATGGCTACACCTTC	TRBV2	TRBJ1-2	many	.
CSASSTPDLGKLFF	TGCAGTGCGAGCTCGACTCCGGACTTGGGAAAACTGTTTTTT	TRBV20-1	TRBJ1-4	medium-sized	.
CASSFRRDTGELFF	TGTGCCAGCAGCTTTAGGAGGGACACCGGGGAGCTGTTTTTT	TRBV11-2	TRBJ2-2	medium-sized	.
CASSLTGELYQPQHF	TGTGCCAGCAGCTTAACTGGGGAATTGTATCAGCCCCAGCATTTT	TRBV5-6	TRBJ1-5	medium-sized	.
CASSQGGDQGPLHF	TGTGCCAGCAGTCAGGGGGGAGACCAAGGACCCCTCCACTTT	TRBV12-3/TRBV12-4	TRBJ1-6	medium-sized	TRBD1
CASSQVGIAVNTEAFF	TGCGCCAGCAGCCAAGTTGGGATCGCGGTGAACACTGAAGCTTTCTTT	TRBV4-1	TRBJ1-1	few	.
CASRGSGGNNEQFF	TGTGCCAGCCGAGGTAGCGGGGGCAACAATGAGCAGTTCTTC	TRBV6-2/TRBV6-3	TRBJ2-1	many	TRBD2
CASSPAPSLAGAYEQYF	TGTGCCAGCAGTCCCGCACCCTCTCTTGCGGGAGCGTACGAGCAGTACTTC	TRBV28	TRBJ2-7	.	TRBD2
CASSLTPDRGETQYF	TGCGCCAGCAGCTTGACCCCCGACAGGGGAGAGACCCAGTACTTC	TRBV5-1	TRBJ2-5	many	TRBD1
CSARGWDSNSNQPQHF	TGCAGTGCTAGGGGGTGGGACAGCAATAGCAATCAGCCCCAGCATTTT	TRBV20-1	TRBJ1-5	once	TRBD1
CASSLGAGGEQYF	TGTGCCAGCAGCTTAGGAGCGGGAGGCGAGCAGTACTTC	TRBV7-2	TRBJ2-7	.	TRBD2
CSVATDAGGYTF	TGCAGCGTTGCGACAGACGCTGGAGGCTACACCTTC	TRBV29-1	TRBJ1-2	.	.
CASRKSRQGDNEKLFF	TGTGCCAGCAGAAAAAGTCGACAGGGTGATAATGAAAAACTGTTTTTT	TRBV27	TRBJ1-4	.	TRBD1
CAISDVGAFNEKLFF	TGTGCCATCAGTGATGTCGGGGCCTTTAATGAAAAACTGTTTTTT	TRBV10-3	TRBJ1-4	.	.
CSARRGSYEQYF	TGCAGTGCTAGACGGGGTTCCTACGAGCAGTACTTC	TRBV20-1	TRBJ2-7	medium-sized	.
CAISEMTGGRTDTQYF	TGTGCCATCAGTGAGATGACAGGGGGCCGCACAGATACGCAGTATTTT	TRBV10-3	TRBJ2-3	medium-sized	TRBD1
CASSLDPFRQETQYF	TGCGCCAGCAGCTTGGATCCCTTCCGGCAAGAGACCCAGTACTTC	TRBV5-1	TRBJ2-5	.	.
CASSRQGTDTQYF	TGTGCCAGCAGCAGACAGGGCACAGATACGCAGTATTTT	TRBV27	TRBJ2-3	medium-sized	.
CSVGQPNTEAFF	TGCAGCGTGGGACAGCCGAACACTGAAGCTTTCTTT	TRBV29-1	TRBJ1-1	medium-sized	TRBD1
CSVEAGRTDLGTQYF	TGCAGCGTTGAAGCAGGACGAACAGACTTAGGGACCCAGTACTTC	TRBV29-1	TRBJ2-5	medium-sized	.
CSASLRTGRGTEAFF	TGCAGTGCTAGTTTGAGAACAGGGCGGGGCACTGAAGCTTTCTTT	TRBV20-1	TRBJ1-1	.	.
CAWRDHPNTEAFF	TGTGCCTGGAGGGACCATCCGAACACTGAAGCTTTCTTT	TRBV30	TRBJ1-1	medium-sized	.
CASSYLGFQEQFF	TGTGCCAGCAGCTACTTGGGGTTCCAGGAGCAGTTCTTC	TRBV7-2	TRBJ2-1	medium-sized	.
CSAEEQALGEAFF	TGCAGTGCAGAGGAGCAGGCATTAGGTGAAGCTTTCTTT	TRBV20-1	TRBJ1-1	few	.
CASSLVEQGQGGELFF	TGTGCCAGCAGCTTAGTCGAGCAGGGGCAAGGCGGGGAGCTGTTTTTT	TRBV7-6	TRBJ2-2	many	.
CSAREGKESSGSRNEQFF	TGCAGTGCTAGAGAAGGGAAGGAGAGTAGCGGGAGTAGGAATGAGCAGTTCTTC	TRBV20-1	TRBJ2-1	.	TRBD2
CSARDIGGPYNEQFF	TGCAGTGCTAGAGATATCGGAGGGCCCTACAATGAGCAGTTCTTC	TRBV20-1	TRBJ2-1	medium-sized	.
CASSRHSYNSPLHF	TGTGCCAGCAGCCGACATTCCTATAATTCACCCCTCCACTTT	TRBV6-2/TRBV6-3	TRBJ1-6	medium-sized	.
CASRPLEGLAGAQNTGELFF	TGTGCCAGCAGGCCCCTTGAGGGACTAGCGGGGGCCCAGAACACCGGGGAGCTGTTTTTT	TRBV6-2/TRBV6-3	TRBJ2-2	medium-sized	TRBD2
CASGWDTNTEAFF	TGTGCCAGCGGGTGGGATACCAACACTGAAGCTTTCTTT	TRBV11-2	TRBJ1-1	few	.
CASSLVAGSTNEQFF	TGTGCCAGCAGTCTCGTAGCGGGAAGTACCAATGAGCAGTTCTTC	TRBV28	TRBJ2-1	medium-sized	TRBD2
CASTLAGENTDTQYF	TGTGCCAGCACCTTAGCGGGGGAAAACACAGATACGCAGTATTTT	TRBV6-5	TRBJ2-3	medium-sized	TRBD2
CSAAPGQGFGQPQHF	TGCAGTGCTGCGCCGGGACAGGGGTTTGGCCAGCCCCAGCATTTT	TRBV20-1	TRBJ1-5	once	TRBD1
CASSLAGELFF	TGCGCCAGCAGCTTGGCCGGGGAGCTGTTTTTT	TRBV5-1	TRBJ2-2	medium-sized	.
CASSFGGEQYF	TGTGCCAGCAGCTTCGGAGGCGAGCAGTACTTC	TRBV7-8	TRBJ2-7	medium-sized	.
CASRRAGQETQYF	TGTGCCAGCAGGAGGGCGGGGCAAGAGACCCAGTACTTC	TRBV6-5	TRBJ2-5	medium-sized	.
CSVEWISGGSGYTF	TGCAGCGTTGAATGGATATCGGGGGGCTCTGGCTACACCTTC	TRBV29-1	TRBJ1-2	medium-sized	.
CATGTVLNYGYTF	TGTGCCACCGGAACGGTATTAAACTATGGCTACACCTTC	TRBV28	TRBJ1-2	medium-sized	.
CASTDRAGQPQHF	TGTGCCAGCACCGACAGGGCTGGTCAGCCCCAGCATTTT	TRBV6-2/TRBV6-3	TRBJ1-5	many	TRBD1
CASSLTPLAGRYEQYF	TGTGCCAGCAGCCTAACCCCCCTAGCGGGGCGGTACGAGCAGTACTTC	TRBV7-2	TRBJ2-7	medium-sized	TRBD2
CASSLGGGKNQPQHF	TGTGCCAGCAGCTTAGGCGGGGGGAAGAATCAGCCCCAGCATTTT	TRBV7-2	TRBJ1-5	many	.
CASSEMTGSTDTQYF	TGTGCCAGCAGCGAAATGACAGGGAGCACAGATACGCAGTATTTT	TRBV11-2	TRBJ2-3	few	TRBD1
CASSPTTFSSTDTQYF	TGTGCCAGCAGCCCGACGACATTCTCTAGCACAGATACGCAGTATTTT	TRBV7-8	TRBJ2-3	.	.
CASSYAGDDYYGYTF	TGTGCCAGCAGTTATGCGGGGGACGACTACTATGGCTACACCTTC	TRBV6-2/TRBV6-3	TRBJ1-2	once	.
CSARISSYEQYF	TGCAGTGCTAGGATTTCCTCCTACGAGCAGTACTTC	TRBV20-1	TRBJ2-7	large	.
CASTLGRTDTQYF	TGTGCCAGCACCTTAGGGAGAACAGATACGCAGTATTTT	TRBV7-8	TRBJ2-3	.	.
CSVELYNEQFF	TGCAGCGTTGAATTGTACAATGAGCAGTTCTTC	TRBV29-1	TRBJ2-1	medium-sized	.
CSARSGTQSSYNEQFF	TGCAGTGCCCGTTCAGGGACTCAGAGCTCCTACAATGAGCAGTTCTTC	TRBV20-1	TRBJ2-1	few	.